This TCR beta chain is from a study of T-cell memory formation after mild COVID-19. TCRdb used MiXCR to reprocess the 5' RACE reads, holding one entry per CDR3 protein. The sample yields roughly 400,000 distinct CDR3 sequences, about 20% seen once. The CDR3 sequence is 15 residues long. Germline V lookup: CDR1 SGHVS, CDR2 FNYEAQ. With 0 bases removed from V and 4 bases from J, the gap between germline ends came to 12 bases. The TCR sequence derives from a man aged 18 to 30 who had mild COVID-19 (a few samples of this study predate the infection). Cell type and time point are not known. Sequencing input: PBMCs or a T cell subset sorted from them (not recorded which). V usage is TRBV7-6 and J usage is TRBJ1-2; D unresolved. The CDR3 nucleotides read TGTGCCAGCAGCTTAGCGGTTAGCATGGGCTATGGCTACACCTTC. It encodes CASSLAVSMGYGYTF.